This T cell receptor (beta chain) was sequenced during a study of blood T cells in healthy people across ages. A second PCR, run for about 7 to 11 cycles, used a sample-barcoded 5' primer plus a J-beta primer mix. TCRdb ran MiXCR on the 5' RACE reads and lists one entry per CDR3 protein. This sample has just over 800,000 distinct CDR3 sequences; around two thirds occur once, and the top ten carry around a quarter. Germline V gene data show CDR1 as SGHRS and CDR2 as YFSETQ. CDR3 size: 16 residues. With 0 bases removed from V and 6 bases from J, the gap between germline ends came to 19 bases. The clonotype was recovered from a man younger than 40 in good health. Sequencing used blood. The V gene is TRBV5-1, the J gene TRBJ2-7; possibly TRBD1 for D (7 bases). Here the CDR3 DNA reads TGCGCCAGCAGCTTGGCCAATGGACAGGCGGGGATCGAGCAGTACTTC. Protein product: CASSLANGQAGIEQYF.